These T cell receptor beta chains were read from a single sample in a study of technical replicates of blood from several donors. Using immunoSEQ multiplex PCR, the repertoire was profiled, and TCRdb retains in-frame clones only, with some absent. The data contain roughly 71,000 clones, roughly 94% of them singletons. The sequenced material came from T cells isolated from PBMCs. These TCRs come from a human donor in good health. Both conserved end residues are part of each CDR3. Clone size appears in some rows only: once, few, many, or a class for an expanded clone.

v_call	clone_size	j_call	cdr3_aa
TRBV2	-	TRBJ1-4	CASSVSGRGREKLFF
TRBV2	-	TRBJ2-2	CASNHRGHTGELFF
TRBV27	once	TRBJ1-1	CASSLWGQGSNEAFF
TRBV28	-	TRBJ2-3	CASSLTWWGREGDTQYF
TRBV4-3	-	TRBJ1-1	CASSQVGQGPEWGNTEAFF
TRBV29-1	-	TRBJ1-2	CSVPTGLGYTF
TRBV29-1	once	TRBJ2-7	CSVGHRQTYEQYF
TRBV29-1	-	TRBJ1-2	CSGERDYYGYTF
TRBV6-6	-	TRBJ2-7	CASRGDREHEQYF
TRBV6-6	-	TRBJ2-5	CASSEISSGRETQYF
TRBV29-1	-	TRBJ2-7	CSVQGTVTYEQYF
TRBV5-8	-	TRBJ2-7	CASSFFGGHYEQYF
TRBV27	once	TRBJ2-7	CASTVTGGFPYEQYF
TRBV5-6	few	TRBJ2-2	CASSLAAGEGLFF
TRBV7-6	-	TRBJ2-1	CASSSRTGNEQFF
TRBV11-3	-	TRBJ2-2	CASSLNRGPGELFF
TRBV5-1	-	TRBJ1-4	CASSSGQGEKLFF
TRBV29-1	-	TRBJ2-1	CSVPGLAGNNEQFF
TRBV27	-	TRBJ2-2	CASSKLSTGELFF
TRBV19	-	TRBJ2-4	CASSGTSGLKNIQYF
TRBV6-5	-	TRBJ2-5	CASSYPQGKTQYF
TRBV11-2	-	TRBJ2-7	CASSLVIAEQYF
TRBV21-1	-	TRBJ2-7	CASSKVQGDSYEQYF
TRBV6-5	-	TRBJ1-4	CASSPGQGPGEKLFF
TRBV4-2	-	TRBJ1-5	CASSQDSSTGYNQPQHF
TRBV25-1	-	TRBJ2-1	CASSEPGLAGAYEQFF
TRBV6-4	-	TRBJ1-2	CASRRDRDHGYTF
TRBV9	-	TRBJ1-2	CASSATGTGPGYTF
TRBV15	-	TRBJ1-5	CATSVGTGGGSNQPQHF
TRBV6-1	-	TRBJ1-1	CASSAYRATEAFF
TRBV4-3	-	TRBJ1-2	CASSQEGTVFYGYTF
TRBV4-1	-	TRBJ2-3	CASSQGWSGGATDTQYF
TRBV7-9	-	TRBJ1-1	CASSSRQGGEAFF
TRBV6-5	-	TRBJ2-7	CASSSTGIWYF
TRBV11-2	-	TRBJ2-7	CASSDLGTGEYEQYF
TRBV30	-	TRBJ1-4	CAWSIGQGKEKLFF